This TCR beta chain appears in the sequencing data of a study of blood T cell repertoires in COVID-19. Study-level information: COVID-19 samples, acute and convalescent, were from the United States, Italy and Spain.

The CDR3 covers 18 residues. J lost 0 bases, V lost 4 bases, and 12 bases had no gene match. Germline V lookup: CDR1 KGHSY, CDR2 FQNENV. Each participant's cohort was designated according to participant-reported clinical history. Two negative PCRs, clearance, or symptom resolution were required of recovered Cohort 3 donors. Per the authors' pipeline: Amplification of reference gene primers was used by the study to estimate nucleated cell counts. Here immunoSEQ multiplex PCR was the method, and the copy in TCRdb shows in-frame clones only, minus some. V, J and clone size were drawn from that table, and D and trimming were deduced from the DNA. The data hold 350,000 or so clones, with about 92% observed a single time.

This TCR was recovered from a woman aged 25 to 39 who had recovered from COVID-19. What was sequenced was PBMCs or T cells enriched from blood (not recorded which). The V gene is TRBV16, the J gene TRBJ1-5, with TRBD1 matching 7 bases. The CDR3 loop reads CASSLTGNYRYSNQPQHF. The CDR3 region has the DNA TGTGCCAGCAGCCTGACAGGGAATTACCGATATAGCAATCAGCCCCAGCATTTT.